This T cell receptor beta chain was captured in a study of T cell repertoires in cytomegalovirus infection. Background on the study: An indication of both CMV infection and matching HLA type came from public TCR beta signatures. Overall study results and limits: Cumulative public TCR beta family frequency identified carriers of CMV plus the relevant HLA. The response measured ex vivo was dominated by TCR beta clonotypes (HLA-C-restricted and CMV-specific).

Via MiXCR, TCRdb re-called the reads, giving one row per CDR3 protein. The table shows just over 450,000 distinct CDR3 sequences, with about two fifths occurring only once. Points on this clonotype: Its antigen is unidentified.

CDR3 length: 14 residues. V dropped 5 bases and J dropped 4; count of bases not matched to a gene: 9. Germline V gene lookup returns CDR1 DFQATT and CDR2 SNEGSKA (reference sequence). The TCR was taken from a human donor in good health (CMV status not recorded). Some clones in this sample may be carry-over from other donors' samples. This sample comprised cultured PBMCs, obtained from culture after CMV antigen stimulation. V usage is TRBV20-1 and J usage is TRBJ2-7; TRBD1 matches at 9 bases. The CDR3 loop is CSALEGTGIYEQYF. The DNA for the CDR3 is TGCAGTGCTCTCGAAGGGACAGGGATTTACGAGCAGTACTTC.